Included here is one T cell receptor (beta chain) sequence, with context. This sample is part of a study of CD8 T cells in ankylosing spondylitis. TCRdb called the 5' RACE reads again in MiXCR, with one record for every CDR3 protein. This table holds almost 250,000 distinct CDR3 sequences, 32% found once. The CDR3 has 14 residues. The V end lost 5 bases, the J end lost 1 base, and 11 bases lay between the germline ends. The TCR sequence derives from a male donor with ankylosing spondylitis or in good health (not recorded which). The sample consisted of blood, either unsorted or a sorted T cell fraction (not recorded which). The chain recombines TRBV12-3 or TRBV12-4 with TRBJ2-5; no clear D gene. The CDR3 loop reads CASSRAGIQETQYF. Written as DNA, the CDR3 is TGTGCCAGCAGTCGCGCTGGGATCCAAGAGACCCAGTACTTC.